These 17 T cell receptor beta chains were sequenced from one sample in a study of blood T cell repertoires in COVID-19. Sequencing used immunoSEQ multiplex PCR; TCRdb keeps in-frame clones, though not all of them. The sample includes around 290,000 clones, approximately 90% of them seen just once. Sequenced: PBMCs or T cells enriched from blood (not recorded which). The receptors derive from a woman in her twenties or thirties who had recovered from COVID-19.

A few counts support this clone. The rearrangement links TRBV25-1 to TRBJ2-1, with D possibly being TRBD2 (6 bases). Trimming cost V 5 bases and J 0 bases, with 11 bases left between them. This CDR3 has 15 amino acids. Germline V gives CDR1 MGHDK, CDR2 SYGVNS. CDR3 bases: TGTGCCAGCAGTAGGACTACCAGCTCCTACAATGAGCAGTTCTTC. It specifies CASSRTTSSYNEQFF.

This clone was picked up one time. The chain combines TRBV27 with TRBJ1-5, with 7 positions matching TRBD1. The germline gives CDR1 MNHEY, CDR2 SMNVEV (reference sequence). CDR3 length equals 15 residues. V lost 5 bases and J lost 10; bases outside the gene matches: 14. The CDR3 loop is CASSPWTGGVRPQHF. DNA of the CDR3: TGTGCCAGCAGTCCATGGACAGGAGGGGTGCGTCCCCAGCATTTT.

The chain recombines TRBV3-1 (or the pseudogene TRBV3-2) with TRBJ2-5, with 8 positions matching TRBD1. The germline V gene has CDR1 LGHDT and CDR2 YNNKEL (reference sequence). This CDR3 is 14 amino acids long. Trimming took 1 base from V and 5 from J; bases not matched to a gene: 3. Here the CDR3 DNA reads TGTGCCAGCAGCCAAGTGTACAGGGGGGAGACCCAGTACTTC. Translation: CASSQVYRGETQYF.

This chain links TRBV28 with TRBJ2-2; 8 nucleotides align to TRBD1. With V trimmed by 2 bases and J by 4 bases, 6 bases remained unmatched. This CDR3 has 16 residues. The V gene's germline CDR1 is MDHEN and CDR2 SYDVKM. CDR3 sequence (DNA): TGTGCCAGCAGTTTAGGGGGACAGGTCCCCACCGGGGAGCTGTTTTTT. The encoded protein is CASSLGGQVPTGELFF.

This clone was recorded only once. This chain connects TRBV28 to TRBJ2-7; 8 bases map to TRBD2. The V segment lost 6 bases and the J segment 4 bases; nucleotides outside the gene matches: 8. Per the germline V gene, CDR1 is MDHEN and CDR2 is SYDVKM. The length of the CDR3 is 14 residues. The CDR3 coding sequence is TGTGCCAGCAGCCGCACTAGCGGAGGATACGAGCAGTACTTC. The encoded protein is CASSRTSGGYEQYF.

V is TRBV3-1 (or the pseudogene TRBV3-2) and J is TRBJ2-1; D call uncertain. V dropped 0 bases and J dropped 3 bases, with 6 bases sitting between them. The V gene's germline CDR1 is LGHDT and CDR2 YNNKEL (reference sequence). The CDR3 spans 14 residues. The CDR3 DNA follows: TGTGCCAGCAGCCAAGATGCCAGCTACAATGAGCAGTTCTTC. This encodes CASSQDASYNEQFF.

V usage is TRBV9 and J usage is TRBJ1-2; D is uncertain. The germline V and J ends were trimmed by 0 bases and 0 bases, with 9 bases remaining between them. The CDR3 runs to 15 residues. Germline values: CDR1 SGDLS, CDR2 YYNGEE. CDR3 coding DNA: TGTGCCAGCAGCGTAGGCGTGGAGCCTAACTATGGCTACACCTTC. Its translation: CASSVGVEPNYGYTF.

This clone was observed many times. This chain links TRBV7-9 with TRBJ1-2, with 9 positions matching TRBD1. The CDR3 consists of 12 residues. J gave up 10 bases and V 4 bases, and 4 bases lay outside the gene matches. Germline V gene data show CDR1 as SEHNR and CDR2 as FQNEAQ (reference sequence). This CDR3 is CASSYGDRDYTF. CDR3 in DNA: TGTGCCAGCAGCTATGGGGACAGGGACTACACCTTC.

The chain has TRBV5-1 and TRBJ2-1; 7 bases line up with TRBD2. Trimming cost V 5 bases and J 0 bases; bases outside gene matches: 5. CDR1 and CDR2 from the germline V gene are SGHRS and YFSETQ. This CDR3 spans 15 amino acids. The CDR3 here is CASSVTGGSYNEQFF. For the CDR3, the DNA is TGCGCCAGCAGTGTTACGGGGGGCTCCTACAATGAGCAGTTCTTC.

This clone was counted a few times. The chain carries TRBV6-4 and TRBJ2-3; 8 nucleotides line up with TRBD2. CDR1 is MRHNA and CDR2 is SNTAGT in the germline V gene. With 2 bases clipped from V and 3 bases from J, the junction kept 4 bases outside the gene matches. This CDR3 comprises 15 residues. The DNA of the CDR3 is TGTGCCAGCAGTGACGAAAGCGGGAGTACAGATACGCAGTATTTT. It yields the protein CASSDESGSTDTQYF.

The chain has TRBV7-9 and TRBJ2-2, with TRBD1 identical over 9 bases. The CDR3 covers 15 residues. Trimming removed 5 bases from V and 2 bases from J; junction bases left unmatched: 3. CDR1 SEHNR and CDR2 FQNEAQ come from the germline V gene (reference sequence). The CDR3 sequence: CASSPDRGNTGELFF. CDR3 nucleotide sequence: TGTGCCAGCAGCCCGGACAGGGGAAACACCGGGGAGCTGTTTTTT.

This clone showed up just once. The V and J genes are TRBV3-1 (or the pseudogene TRBV3-2) and TRBJ1-5, with D hard to call. Germline V gene lookup returns CDR1 LGHDT and CDR2 YNNKEL (reference sequence). The ends were cut back, 1 base at V and 6 bases at J, with 13 bases in the middle. The length of the CDR3 is 15 residues. The CDR3 nucleotides read TGTGCCAGCAGCCAAGGCACGGGTTCGGGTCAGCCCCAGCATTTT. It is translated as CASSQGTGSGQPQHF.

This sequence joins TRBV6-2 or TRBV6-3 and TRBJ2-3; 9 bases are a match to TRBD2. This CDR3 is built from 16 residues. Germline V CDR1 and CDR2: MNHEY, SVGEGT. V trimming: 0 bases; J trimming: 4 bases; junction bases outside the gene matches: 5. The CDR3 DNA sequence: TGTGCCAGCAGTTACTCGGGAGCGGGAGGAGCAGATACGCAGTATTTT. Its protein is CASSYSGAGGADTQYF.

The chain uses TRBV5-5 and TRBJ1-5; D unresolved. CDR3 size: 12 residues. Germline assignment: CDR1 SGHKS and CDR2 YYEKEE (reference sequence). V was trimmed by 4 bases and J by 6 bases, leaving 8 bases between them. The CDR3 nucleotides read TGTGCCAGCAGCCTCGAGGGTCAGCCCCAGCATTTT. It encodes CASSLEGQPQHF.

The rearrangement links TRBV19 to TRBJ2-1; 12 bases map to TRBD2. This CDR3 is built from 16 residues. Germline V CDR1 and CDR2: LNHDA, SQIVND (reference sequence). V trimming: 5 bases; J trimming: 4 bases; junction bases outside the gene matches: 6. CDR3 in amino acids: CASSSATSGSYNEQFF. CDR3 DNA: TGTGCCAGTAGTTCTGCGACTAGCGGGAGTTACAATGAGCAGTTCTTC.

V gene TRBV27 combines with J gene TRBJ2-1; D gene uncertain. The V end lost 7 bases, the J end lost 5 bases, and 18 bases lay between the germline ends. The CDR3 spans 15 residues. Germline CDR1 and CDR2: MNHEY and SMNVEV (reference sequence). CDR3 sequence (DNA): TGTGCCAGCACCCGCCGTCAATCCGGAGACAATGAGCAGTTCTTC. It translates to CASTRRQSGDNEQFF.

This chain joins TRBV30 and TRBJ2-2; D gene uncertain. The CDR3 loop spans 13 amino acids. Trimming took 4 bases from V and 4 from J, leaving 10 bases between them. In germline, CDR1 is GTSNPN, CDR2 SVGIG (reference sequence). CDR3 sequence reads: CAWTPRATGELFF. As DNA, the CDR3 is TGTGCCTGGACCCCACGAGCCACCGGGGAGCTGTTTTTT.